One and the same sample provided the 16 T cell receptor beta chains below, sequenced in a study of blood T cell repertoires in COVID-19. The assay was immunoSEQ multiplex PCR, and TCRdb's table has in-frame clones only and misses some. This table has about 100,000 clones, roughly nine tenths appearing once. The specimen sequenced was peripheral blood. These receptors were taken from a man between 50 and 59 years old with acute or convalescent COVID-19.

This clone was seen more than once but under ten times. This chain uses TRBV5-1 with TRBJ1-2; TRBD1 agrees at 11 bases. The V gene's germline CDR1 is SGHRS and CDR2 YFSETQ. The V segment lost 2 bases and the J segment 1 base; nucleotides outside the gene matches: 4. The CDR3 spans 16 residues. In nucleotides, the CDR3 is TGCGCCAGCAGCTTAGGGACAGGGGGACTTAACTATGGCTACACCTTC. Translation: CASSLGTGGLNYGYTF.

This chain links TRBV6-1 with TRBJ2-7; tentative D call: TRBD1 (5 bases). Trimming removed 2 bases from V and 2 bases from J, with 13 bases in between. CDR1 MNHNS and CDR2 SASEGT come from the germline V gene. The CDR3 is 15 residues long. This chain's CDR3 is CASSERQGGPYEQYF. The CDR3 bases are TGTGCCAGCAGTGAACGTCAGGGTGGGCCCTACGAGCAGTACTTC.

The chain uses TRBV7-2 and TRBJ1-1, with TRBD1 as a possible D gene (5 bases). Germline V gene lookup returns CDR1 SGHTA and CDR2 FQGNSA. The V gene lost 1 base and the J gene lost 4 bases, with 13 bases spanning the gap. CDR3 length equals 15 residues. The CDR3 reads CASSLVGGWTTEAFF. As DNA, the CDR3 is TGTGCCAGCAGCTTAGTGGGGGGGTGGACCACTGAAGCTTTCTTT.

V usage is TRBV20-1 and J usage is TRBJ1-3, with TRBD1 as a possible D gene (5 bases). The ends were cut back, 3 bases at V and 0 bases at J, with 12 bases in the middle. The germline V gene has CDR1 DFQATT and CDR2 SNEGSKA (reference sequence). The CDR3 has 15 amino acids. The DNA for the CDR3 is TGCAGTGCTAGTGCGGGACTTATCTCTGGAAACACCATATATTTT. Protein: CSASAGLISGNTIYF.

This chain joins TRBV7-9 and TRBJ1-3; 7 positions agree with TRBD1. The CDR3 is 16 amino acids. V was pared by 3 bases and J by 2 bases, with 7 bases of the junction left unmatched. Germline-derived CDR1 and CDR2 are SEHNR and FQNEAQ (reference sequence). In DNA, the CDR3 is TGTGCCAGCAGCTTCTCCACAGGGGAGGCTGGAAACACCATATATTTT. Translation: CASSFSTGEAGNTIYF.

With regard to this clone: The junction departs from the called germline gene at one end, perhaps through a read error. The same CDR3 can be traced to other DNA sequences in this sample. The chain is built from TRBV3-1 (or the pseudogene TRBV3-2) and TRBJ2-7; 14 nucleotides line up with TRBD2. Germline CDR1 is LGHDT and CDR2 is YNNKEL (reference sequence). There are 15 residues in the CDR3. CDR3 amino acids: CASSRTSGGLHEQYF. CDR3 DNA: TGTGCCAGTAGCCGGACTAGCGGGGGGTTACACGAGCAGTACTTC.

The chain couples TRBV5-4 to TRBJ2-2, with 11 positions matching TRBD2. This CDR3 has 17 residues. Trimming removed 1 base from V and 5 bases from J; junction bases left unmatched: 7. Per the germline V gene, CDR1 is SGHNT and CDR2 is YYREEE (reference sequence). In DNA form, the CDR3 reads TGTGCCAGCAGCTTGTATTCTAGCGGGGGGCGGACCGGGGAGCTGTTTTTT. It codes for CASSLYSSGGRTGELFF. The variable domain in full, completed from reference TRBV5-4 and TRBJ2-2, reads ETGVTQSPTHLIKTRGQQVTLRCSSQSGHNTVSWYQQALGQGPQFIFQYYREEENGRGNFPPRFSGLQFPNYSSELNVNALELDDSALYLCASSLYSSGGRTGELFFGEGSRLTVL.

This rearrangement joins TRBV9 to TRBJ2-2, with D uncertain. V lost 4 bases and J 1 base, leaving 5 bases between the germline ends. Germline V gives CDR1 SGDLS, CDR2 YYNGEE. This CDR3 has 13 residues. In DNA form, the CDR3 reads TGTGCCAGCAGCCCCCTGAACACCGGGGAGCTGTTTTTT. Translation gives CASSPLNTGELFF. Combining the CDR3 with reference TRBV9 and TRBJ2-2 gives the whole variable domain DSGVTQTPKHLITATGQRVTLRCSPRSGDLSVYWYQQSLDQGLQFLIQYYNGEERAKGNILERFSAQQFPDLHSELNLSSLELGDSALYFCASSPLNTGELFFGEGSRLTVL.

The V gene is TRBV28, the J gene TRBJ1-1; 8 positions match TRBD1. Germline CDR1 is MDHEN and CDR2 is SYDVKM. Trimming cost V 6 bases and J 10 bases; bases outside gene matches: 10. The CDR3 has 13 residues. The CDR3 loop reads CASSERTGKGAFF. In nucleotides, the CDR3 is TGTGCCAGCAGCGAAAGGACAGGGAAAGGAGCTTTCTTT. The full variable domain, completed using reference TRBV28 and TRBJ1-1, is DVKVTQSSRYLVKRTGEKVFLECVQDMDHENMFWYRQDPGLGLRLIYFSYDVKMKEKGDIPEGYSVSREKKERFSLILESASTNQTSMYLCASSERTGKGAFFGQGTRLTVV.

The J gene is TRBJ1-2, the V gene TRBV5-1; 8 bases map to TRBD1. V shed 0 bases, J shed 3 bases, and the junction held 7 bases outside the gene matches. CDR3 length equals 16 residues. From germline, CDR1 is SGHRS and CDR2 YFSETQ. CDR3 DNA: TGCGCCAGCAGCTTGGTCGGACAGGGAGGACACTATGGCTACACCTTC. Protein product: CASSLVGQGGHYGYTF.

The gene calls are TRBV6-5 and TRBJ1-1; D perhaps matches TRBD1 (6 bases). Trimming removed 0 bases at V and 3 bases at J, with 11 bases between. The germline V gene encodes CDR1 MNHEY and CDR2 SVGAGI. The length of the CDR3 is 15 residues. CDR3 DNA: TGTGCCAGCAGTTACTCGAACAGGGTGGACACTGAAGCTTTCTTT. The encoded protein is CASSYSNRVDTEAFF.

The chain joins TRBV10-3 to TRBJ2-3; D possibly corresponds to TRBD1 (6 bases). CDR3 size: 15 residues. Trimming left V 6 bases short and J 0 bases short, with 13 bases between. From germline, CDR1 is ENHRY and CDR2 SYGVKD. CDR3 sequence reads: CAIRDSLMSTDTQYF. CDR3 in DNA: TGTGCCATCAGGGACAGTCTTATGAGCACAGATACGCAGTATTTT.

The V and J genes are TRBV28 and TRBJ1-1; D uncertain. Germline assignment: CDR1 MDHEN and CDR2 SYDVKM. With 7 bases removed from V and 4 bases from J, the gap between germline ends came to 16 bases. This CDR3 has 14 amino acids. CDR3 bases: TGTGCCAGCACCCCAAGGAGGTTGGGCACTGAAGCTTTCTTT. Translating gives CASTPRRLGTEAFF.

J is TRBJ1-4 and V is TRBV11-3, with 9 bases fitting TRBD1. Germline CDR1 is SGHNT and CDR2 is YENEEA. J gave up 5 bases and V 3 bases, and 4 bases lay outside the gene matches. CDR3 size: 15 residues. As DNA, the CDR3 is TGTGCCAGCAGCTTCGGGACAGGGAAGAATGAAAAACTGTTTTTT. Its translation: CASSFGTGKNEKLFF.

The CDR3: CASSSSTENYGYTF. For the CDR3, the DNA is TGTGCCAGCAGTTCTTCTACGGAGAACTATGGCTACACCTTC. This chain joins TRBV28 and TRBJ1-2; D is unresolved. This CDR3 region has 14 residues. The germline CDR1 and CDR2 sequences are MDHEN and SYDVKM. V was clipped by 4 bases and J by 2 bases, with 11 bases between them.

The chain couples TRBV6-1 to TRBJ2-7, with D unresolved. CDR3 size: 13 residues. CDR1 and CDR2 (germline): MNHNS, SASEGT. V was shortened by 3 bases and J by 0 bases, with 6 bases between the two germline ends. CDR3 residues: CASSEASSYEQYF. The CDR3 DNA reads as TGTGCCAGCAGTGAGGCCAGCTCCTACGAGCAGTACTTC.